The present TCR beta chain was sequenced within a study of cytomegalovirus exposure and HLA in healthy donors. About this clone itself: Its antigen is as yet unknown.

A multiplex PCR was run with 60 Vbeta primers and 13 Jbeta primers. TCRdb keeps only in-frame clones here, not all; method: immunoSEQ multiplex PCR. The sample table includes around 140,000 clones. From germline, CDR1 is SGHTA and CDR2 FQGNSA. The CDR3 has 18 residues. The V end lost 6 bases, the J end lost 5 bases, and 26 bases lay between the germline ends. Study conclusions and caveats: Published work reported that the classifier diagnosed cytomegalovirus status with high specificity and sensitivity. A later analysis by the authors found several of the most significant clusters apparently linked to common viral pathogens.

The clonotype comes from a male donor in good health and CMV-seronegative. Sample: PBMCs. The V gene is TRBV7-2, the J gene TRBJ1-5; D is perhaps TRBD1 (6 bases). CDR3 in DNA: TGTGCCAGCAGTCTTATCAGCATTCCGGGACATGGCTATCAGCCCCAGCATTTT. It translates to CASSLISIPGHGYQPQHF.